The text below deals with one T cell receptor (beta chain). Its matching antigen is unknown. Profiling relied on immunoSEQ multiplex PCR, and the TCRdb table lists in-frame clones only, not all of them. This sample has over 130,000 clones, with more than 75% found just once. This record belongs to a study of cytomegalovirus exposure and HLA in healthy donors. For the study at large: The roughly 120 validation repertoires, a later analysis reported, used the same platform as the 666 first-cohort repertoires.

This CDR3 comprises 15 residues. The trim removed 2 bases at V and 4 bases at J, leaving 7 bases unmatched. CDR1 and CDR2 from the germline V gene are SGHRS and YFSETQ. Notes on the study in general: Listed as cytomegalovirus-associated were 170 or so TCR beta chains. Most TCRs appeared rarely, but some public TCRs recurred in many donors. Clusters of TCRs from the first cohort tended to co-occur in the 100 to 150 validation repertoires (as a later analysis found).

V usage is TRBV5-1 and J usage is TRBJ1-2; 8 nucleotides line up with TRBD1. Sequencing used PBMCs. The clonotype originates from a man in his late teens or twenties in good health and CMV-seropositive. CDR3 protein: CASSLLGQGGYGYTF. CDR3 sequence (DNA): TGCGCCAGCAGCTTACTTGGACAGGGAGGCTATGGCTACACCTTC.